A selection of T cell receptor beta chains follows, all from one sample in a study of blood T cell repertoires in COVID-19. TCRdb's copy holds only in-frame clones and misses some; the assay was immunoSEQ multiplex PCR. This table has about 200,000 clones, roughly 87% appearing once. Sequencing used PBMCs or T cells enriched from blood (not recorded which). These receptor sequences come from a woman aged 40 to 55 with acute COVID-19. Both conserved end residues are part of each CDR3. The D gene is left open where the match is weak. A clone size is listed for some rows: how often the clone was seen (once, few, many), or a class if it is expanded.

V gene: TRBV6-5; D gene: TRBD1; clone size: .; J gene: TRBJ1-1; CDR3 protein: CASSRPQGARTEAFF; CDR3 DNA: TGTGCCAGCAGTCGCCCACAGGGGGCGAGGACTGAAGCTTTCTTT
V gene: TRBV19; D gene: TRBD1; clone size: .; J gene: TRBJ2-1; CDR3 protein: CASSSAGTGRKEQFF; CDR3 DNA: TGTGCCAGTAGTTCCGCCGGGACAGGGAGGAAGGAGCAGTTCTTC
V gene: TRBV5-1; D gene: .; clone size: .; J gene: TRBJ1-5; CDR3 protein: CASSFNPGDSNQPQHF; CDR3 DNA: TGCGCCAGCAGCTTTAACCCAGGTGATAGCAATCAGCCCCAGCATTTT
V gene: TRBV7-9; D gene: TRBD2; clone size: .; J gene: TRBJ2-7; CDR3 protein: CASSLVSSGPYEQYF; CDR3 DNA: TGTGCCAGCAGCTTAGTATCTAGCGGACCCTACGAGCAGTACTTC
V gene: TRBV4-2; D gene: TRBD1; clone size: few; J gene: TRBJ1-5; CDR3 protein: CASSQDGTAMDQPQHF; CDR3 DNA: TGTGCCAGCAGCCAAGACGGGACAGCCATGGATCAGCCCCAGCATTTT
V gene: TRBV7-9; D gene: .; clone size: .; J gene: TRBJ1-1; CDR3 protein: CASSLSTFETANTEAFF; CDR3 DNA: TGTGCCAGCAGCTTGTCCACCTTTGAGACAGCGAACACTGAAGCTTTCTTT
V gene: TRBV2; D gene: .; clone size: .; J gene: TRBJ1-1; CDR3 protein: CASGVIRFFPNTEAFF; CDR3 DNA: TGTGCCAGCGGAGTTATTCGTTTTTTTCCGAACACTGAAGCTTTCTTT
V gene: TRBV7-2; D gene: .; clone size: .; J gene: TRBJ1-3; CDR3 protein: CASSKQVSRNTIYF; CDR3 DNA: TGTGCCAGCAGCAAACAGGTCTCCAGAAACACCATATATTTT
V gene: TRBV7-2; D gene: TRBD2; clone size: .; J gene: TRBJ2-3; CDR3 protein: CASSYAQTSGSASTDTQYF; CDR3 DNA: TGTGCCAGCAGCTACGCACAGACTAGCGGTTCCGCTAGCACAGATACGCAGTATTTT
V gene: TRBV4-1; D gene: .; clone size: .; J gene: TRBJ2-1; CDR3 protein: CASSQDFNLANNEQFF; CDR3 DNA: TGCGCCAGCAGCCAAGATTTTAACCTAGCGAACAATGAGCAGTTCTTC
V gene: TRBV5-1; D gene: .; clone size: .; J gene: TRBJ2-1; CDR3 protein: CASSPVQAPSYNEQFF; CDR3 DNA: TGCGCCAGCAGTCCCGTGCAGGCGCCCTCCTACAATGAGCAGTTCTTC
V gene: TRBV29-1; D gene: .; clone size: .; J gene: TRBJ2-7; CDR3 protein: CSVSRVSDEQYF; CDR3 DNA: TGCAGCGTCTCCAGGGTTAGTGACGAGCAGTACTTC
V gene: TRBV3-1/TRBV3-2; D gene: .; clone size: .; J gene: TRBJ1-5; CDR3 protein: CASSQDFSGGSDQPQHF; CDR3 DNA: TGTGCCAGCAGCCAAGATTTTTCCGGGGGTTCAGATCAGCCCCAGCATTTT
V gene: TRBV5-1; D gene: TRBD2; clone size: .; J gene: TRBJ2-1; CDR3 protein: CASSRGTSGNNEQFF; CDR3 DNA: TGCGCCAGCAGCCGTGGGACTAGCGGGAACAATGAGCAGTTCTTC
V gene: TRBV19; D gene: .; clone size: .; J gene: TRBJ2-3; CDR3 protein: CASSIGAGRVTDTQYF; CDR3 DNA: TGTGCCAGTAGTATAGGCGCCGGGAGAGTCACAGATACGCAGTATTTT
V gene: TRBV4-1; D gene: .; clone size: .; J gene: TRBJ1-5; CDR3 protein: CASSQDGGGANQPQHF; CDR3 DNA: TGCGCCAGCAGCCAAGACGGAGGGGGGGCGAATCAGCCCCAGCATTTT
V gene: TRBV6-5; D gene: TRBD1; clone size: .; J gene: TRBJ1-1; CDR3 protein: CASSRDRGETEAFF; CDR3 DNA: TGTGCCAGCTCTCGGGACAGGGGAGAAACTGAAGCTTTCTTT
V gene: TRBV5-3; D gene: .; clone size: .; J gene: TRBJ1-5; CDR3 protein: CARSRHLNQPQHF; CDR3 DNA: TGTGCCAGAAGCCGACACTTAAATCAGCCCCAGCATTTT
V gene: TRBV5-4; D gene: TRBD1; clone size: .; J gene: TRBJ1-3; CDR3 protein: CASSWDRHGNTIYF; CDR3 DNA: TGTGCCAGCAGCTGGGACAGGCATGGAAACACCATATATTTT
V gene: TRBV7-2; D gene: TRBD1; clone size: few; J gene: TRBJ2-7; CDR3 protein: CASSTGAHSYEQYF; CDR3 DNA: TGTGCCAGCAGCACAGGGGCACACTCCTACGAGCAGTACTTC
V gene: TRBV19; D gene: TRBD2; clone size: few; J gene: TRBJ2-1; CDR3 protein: CASSMGGLGKNEQFF; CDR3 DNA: TGTGCCAGTAGTATGGGCGGACTAGGGAAGAATGAGCAGTTCTTC
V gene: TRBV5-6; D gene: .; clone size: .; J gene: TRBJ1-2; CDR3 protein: CASSIPRGRDYGYTF; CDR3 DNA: TGTGCCAGCAGCATCCCCAGGGGAAGAGACTATGGCTACACCTTC
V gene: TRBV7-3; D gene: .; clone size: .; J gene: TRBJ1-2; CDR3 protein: CASSLSRESGYTF; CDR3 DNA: TGTGCCAGCAGCTTGTCCAGGGAAAGTGGCTACACCTTC
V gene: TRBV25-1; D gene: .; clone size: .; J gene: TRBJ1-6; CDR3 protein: CASSELQGRPLHF; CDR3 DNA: TGTGCCAGCAGTGAATTACAGGGCCGGCCCCTCCACTTT
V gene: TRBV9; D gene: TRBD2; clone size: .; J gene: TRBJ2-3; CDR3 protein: CASSVDLAGPATGTQYF; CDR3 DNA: TGTGCCAGCAGCGTTGACTTAGCGGGGCCAGCGACCGGTACGCAGTATTTT
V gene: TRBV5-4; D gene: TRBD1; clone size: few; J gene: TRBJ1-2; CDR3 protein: CASSADREKADTF; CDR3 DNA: TGTGCCAGCAGCGCGGACAGGGAGAAAGCGGACACCTTC
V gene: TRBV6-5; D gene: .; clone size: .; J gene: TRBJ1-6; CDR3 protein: CASSYSRRENSPLHF; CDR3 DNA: TGTGCCAGCAGTTACTCCCGAAGGGAGAATTCACCCCTCCACTTT
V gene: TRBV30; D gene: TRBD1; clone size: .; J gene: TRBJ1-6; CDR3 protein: CAFKTGGNSPLHF; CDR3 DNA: TGTGCCTTCAAGACAGGGGGCAACTCACCCCTCCACTTT
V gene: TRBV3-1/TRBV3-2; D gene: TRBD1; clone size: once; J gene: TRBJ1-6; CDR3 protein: CASSQAGGGNSPLHF; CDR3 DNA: TGTGCCAGCAGCCAAGCAGGGGGCGGAAATTCACCCCTCCACTTT
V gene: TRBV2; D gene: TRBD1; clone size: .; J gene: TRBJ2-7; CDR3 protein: CASSVRQGDLGEQYF; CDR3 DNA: TGTGCCAGCAGTGTCCGACAGGGGGATCTGGGGGAGCAGTACTTC
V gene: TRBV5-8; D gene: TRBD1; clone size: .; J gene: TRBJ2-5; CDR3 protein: CASSATTGVEETQYF; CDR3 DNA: TGTGCCAGCAGCGCGACGACAGGGGTGGAAGAGACCCAGTACTTC
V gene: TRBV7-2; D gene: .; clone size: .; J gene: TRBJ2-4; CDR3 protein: CASSLAGPENIQYF; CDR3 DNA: TGTGCCAGCAGCTTAGCGGGGCCTGAAAACATTCAGTACTTC
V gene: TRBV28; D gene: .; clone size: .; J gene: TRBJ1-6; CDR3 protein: CASSLRQASSYNSPLHF; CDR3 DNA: TGTGCCAGCAGTTTAAGACAGGCGAGCTCCTATAATTCACCCCTCCACTTT
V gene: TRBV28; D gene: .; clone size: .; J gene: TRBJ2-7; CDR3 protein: CASRTMATTEQYF; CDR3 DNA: TGTGCCAGCAGAACGATGGCGACTACGGAGCAGTACTTC
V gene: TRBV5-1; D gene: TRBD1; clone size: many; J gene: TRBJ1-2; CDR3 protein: CASSSAQGGYGYTF; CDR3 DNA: TGCGCCAGCAGCTCCGCGCAGGGGGGCTATGGCTACACCTTC
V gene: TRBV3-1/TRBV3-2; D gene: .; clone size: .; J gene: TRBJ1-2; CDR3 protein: CASSQGTGPYGYTF; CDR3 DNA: TGTGCCAGCAGCCAAGGAACAGGGCCCTATGGCTACACCTTC
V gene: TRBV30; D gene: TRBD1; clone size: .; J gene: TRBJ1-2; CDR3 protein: CAWSQITLRDRDGYTF; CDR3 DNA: TGTGCCTGGAGTCAAATCACCCTCCGGGACAGGGATGGCTACACCTTC
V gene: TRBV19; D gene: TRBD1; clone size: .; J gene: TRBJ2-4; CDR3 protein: CASSPRTGAAKNIQYF; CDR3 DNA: TGTGCCAGTAGTCCAAGGACAGGGGCGGCCAAAAACATTCAGTACTTC
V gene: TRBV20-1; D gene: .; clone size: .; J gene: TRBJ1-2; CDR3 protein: CSASPDNHYGYTF; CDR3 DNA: TGCAGTGCTAGTCCCGACAATCACTATGGCTACACCTTC
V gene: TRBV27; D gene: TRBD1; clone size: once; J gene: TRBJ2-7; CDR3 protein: CASRLTGVGYEQYF; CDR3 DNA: TGTGCCAGCCGTCTGACAGGGGTCGGCTACGAGCAGTACTTC
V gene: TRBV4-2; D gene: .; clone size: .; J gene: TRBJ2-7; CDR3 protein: CASSQDSARFYEQYF; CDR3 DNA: TGTGCCAGCAGCCAAGACTCGGCTAGATTCTACGAGCAGTACTTC
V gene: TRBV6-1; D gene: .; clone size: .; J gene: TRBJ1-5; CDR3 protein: CASSEDGRVVSNQPQHF; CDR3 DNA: TGTGCCAGCAGTGAAGATGGCAGGGTGGTGAGCAATCAGCCCCAGCATTTT
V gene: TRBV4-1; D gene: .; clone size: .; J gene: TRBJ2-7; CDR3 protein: CASSQDGGPPRYEQYF; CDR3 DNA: TGCGCCAGCAGCCAAGATGGAGGACCGCCACGCTACGAGCAGTACTTC
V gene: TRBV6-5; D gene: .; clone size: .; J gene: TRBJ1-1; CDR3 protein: CASSYSGRLDTEAFF; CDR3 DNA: TGTGCCAGCAGTTACTCGGGCAGGTTGGACACTGAAGCTTTCTTT
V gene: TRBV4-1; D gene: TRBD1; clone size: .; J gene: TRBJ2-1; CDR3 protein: CASSHYQGTGTSYNEQFF; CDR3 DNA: TGCGCCAGCAGCCACTATCAAGGGACAGGGACATCCTACAATGAGCAGTTCTTC
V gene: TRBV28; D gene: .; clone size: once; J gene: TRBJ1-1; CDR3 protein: CASSLSTGFGNTEAFF; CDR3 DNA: TGTGCCAGCAGTTTATCTACAGGGTTCGGGAACACTGAAGCTTTCTTT
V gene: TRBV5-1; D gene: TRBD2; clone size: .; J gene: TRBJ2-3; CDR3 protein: CASSSSGARTDTQYF; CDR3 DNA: TGCGCCAGCAGCTCTAGCGGGGCCCGCACAGATACGCAGTATTTT
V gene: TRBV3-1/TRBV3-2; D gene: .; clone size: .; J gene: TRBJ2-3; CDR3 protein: CASSQGTSTDTQYF; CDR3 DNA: TGTGCCAGCAGCCAAGGGACTAGCACAGATACGCAGTATTTT
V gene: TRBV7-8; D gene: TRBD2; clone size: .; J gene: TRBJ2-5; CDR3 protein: CASSQVGGAGVGETQYF; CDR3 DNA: TGTGCCAGCAGCCAAGTCGGGGGAGCGGGAGTGGGGGAGACCCAGTACTTC
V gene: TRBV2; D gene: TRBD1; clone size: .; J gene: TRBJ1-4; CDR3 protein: CASSRQGGNEKLFF; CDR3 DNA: TGTGCCAGCAGTCGACAGGGTGGGAATGAAAAACTGTTTTTT
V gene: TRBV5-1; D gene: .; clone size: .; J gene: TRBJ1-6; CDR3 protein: CASSLVSSSYNSPLHF; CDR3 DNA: TGCGCCAGCAGCTTGGTGTCTAGCTCCTATAATTCACCCCTCCACTTT
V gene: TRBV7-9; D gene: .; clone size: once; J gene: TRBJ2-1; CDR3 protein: CASSLQPGLRTYNEQFF; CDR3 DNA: TGTGCCAGCAGCTTACAACCGGGACTTAGGACGTACAATGAGCAGTTCTTC
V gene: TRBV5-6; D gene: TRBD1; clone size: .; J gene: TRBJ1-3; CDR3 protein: CASSGTGVPNTIYF; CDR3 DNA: TGTGCCAGCAGCGGGACAGGGGTCCCAAACACCATATATTTT
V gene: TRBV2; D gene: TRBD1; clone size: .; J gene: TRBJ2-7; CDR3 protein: CASSGDRDPSYEQYF; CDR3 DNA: TGTGCCAGCAGCGGGGACAGGGACCCTTCCTACGAGCAGTACTTC
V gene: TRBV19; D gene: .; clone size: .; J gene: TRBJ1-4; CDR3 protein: CASSIEATGRNEKLFF; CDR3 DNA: TGTGCCAGTAGTATTGAGGCGACAGGAAGGAATGAAAAACTGTTTTTT